The 31 T cell receptor beta chains below were found in one sample sequenced in a study of T-cell memory formation after mild COVID-19. TCRdb itself ran the 5' RACE reads through MiXCR, one entry per CDR3 protein. The sample yields over 350,000 distinct CDR3 sequences, 15% to 20% seen once. The specimen was PBMCs or a T cell subset sorted from them (not recorded which). Source of these receptors: a man younger than 30 who had mild COVID-19 (a few samples of this study predate the infection). Cell type and time point are not known.

The chain carries TRBV15 and TRBJ2-3, with 8 bases identical to TRBD1. This CDR3 region has 17 residues. The germline V gene has CDR1 LNHNV and CDR2 YYDKDF (reference sequence). V shed 3 bases and J 0 bases; nucleotides not matched to a gene: 8. CDR3 DNA: TGTGCCACCAGCAGGGATAAACAGGGGGGAAGCACAGATACGCAGTATTTT. Translated: CATSRDKQGGSTDTQYF.

This clonotype turned up a few times. The chain couples TRBV20-1 to TRBJ1-2, with D perhaps matching TRBD1 (5 bases). The CDR3 has 14 amino acids. CDR1 is DFQATT and CDR2 is SNEGSKA in the germline V gene (reference sequence). V shed 4 bases and J shed 2 bases, with 14 bases lying between them. The CDR3 nucleotides read TGCAGTGCTAACCCCGTGACAGAGAACTATGGCTACACCTTC. This gives the protein CSANPVTENYGYTF.

The CDR3 DNA sequence: TGCGGAGGGACGGTGGGAGCTGGGGCCAACGTCCTGACTTTC. Amino acids: CGGTVGAGANVLTF. The chain combines TRBV29-1 with TRBJ2-6; D perhaps matches TRBD2 (6 bases). The germline V gene has CDR1 SQVTM and CDR2 ANQGSEA. The length of the CDR3 is 14 residues.

CDR3 in amino acids: CASSLNGGLGNYGYTF. The CDR3, as DNA: TGTGCCAGCTCTCTTAACGGGGGGCTGGGGAACTATGGCTACACCTTC. V gene TRBV18 combines with J gene TRBJ1-2, with D tentatively TRBD1 (6 bases). Germline-derived CDR1 and CDR2 are KGHSH and LQKENI. This CDR3 comprises 16 residues. Trimming removed 6 bases from V and 2 bases from J, with 19 bases in between.

The chain uses TRBV7-2 and TRBJ2-1; maybe TRBD2 (6 bases). The CDR3 sequence is 12 residues long. Trimming cost V 10 bases and J 3 bases, with 10 bases left between them. CDR1 and CDR2 (germline): SGHTA, FQGNSA. CDR3 DNA sequence: TGTGCCACCCGGGACTTCTACAATGAGCAGTTCTTC. This translates into CATRDFYNEQFF.

The CDR3 DNA reads TGCGCCAGCAGCCAAGCCGGGACAGGGAACTACGAGCAGTACTTC. Translation gives CASSQAGTGNYEQYF. V gene TRBV4-3 combines with J gene TRBJ2-7, with TRBD1 matching 9 bases. The germline CDR1 and CDR2 sequences are LGHNA and YSLEER. The CDR3 spans 15 residues. Trimming took 1 base from V and 3 from J; bases not matched to a gene: 4.

The chain is built from TRBV5-1 and TRBJ2-2; 7 bases align to TRBD1. Germline CDR1 SGHRS, CDR2 YFSETQ. With 2 bases clipped from V and 3 bases from J, the junction kept 4 bases outside the gene matches. This CDR3 is 15 amino acids long. The CDR3 reads CASSLTGEYTGELFF. For the CDR3, the DNA is TGCGCCAGCAGCTTAACAGGGGAATACACCGGGGAGCTGTTTTTT.

The V call is TRBV12-3 or TRBV12-4, the J call TRBJ2-7; D may be TRBD1 or TRBD2 (6 bases each). Trimming stripped 6 bases from V and 4 bases from J, with 16 bases between. This CDR3 has 14 amino acids. The CDR3 DNA follows: TGTGCCAGCAGAGGGGGAGGCGGCCCATACGAGCAGTACTTC. It yields the protein CASRGGGGPYEQYF.

The gene calls are TRBV5-4 and TRBJ2-1; no clear D. Germline V gene sequence: CDR1 SGHNT, CDR2 YYREEE (reference sequence). The CDR3 sequence is 15 residues long. V shed 2 bases and J shed 6 bases, with 15 bases lying between them. CDR3 residues: CASSFHSNSGNEQFF. In DNA, the CDR3 is TGTGCCAGCAGCTTCCACAGCAACTCAGGCAATGAGCAGTTCTTC.

This clonotype was seen a handful of times. The chain has TRBV30 and TRBJ1-1; TRBD1 might be the D (5 bases). This CDR3 has 11 residues. Trimming removed 0 bases from V and 11 bases from J, with 10 bases in between. Germline V CDR1 and CDR2: GTSNPN, SVGIG (reference sequence). The CDR3 DNA reads TGTGCCTGGAGTGTGCAGGGCCACGCTTTCTTT. It specifies CAWSVQGHAFF.

This clonotype was detected only a few times. The rearrangement links TRBV5-4 to TRBJ1-6; possibly TRBD1 for D (5 bases). The CDR3 has 13 amino acids. Trimming shortened V by 4 bases and J by 10 bases, and 12 bases separated the two germline ends. CDR1 and CDR2 from the germline V gene are SGHNT and YYREEE (reference sequence). CDR3 DNA sequence: TGTGCCAGCAGCCCCGGGGGAGAATCACCCCTCCACTTT. This translates into CASSPGGESPLHF.

The rearrangement uses TRBV6-5 and TRBJ1-1; no definite D call. This CDR3 has 13 amino acids. The germline V gene encodes CDR1 MNHEY and CDR2 SVGAGI. Trimming cost V 2 bases and J 1 base, with 5 bases left between them. For the CDR3, the DNA is TGTGCCAGCAGTTACGGACCGAACACTGAAGCTTTCTTT. Translating gives CASSYGPNTEAFF.

This chain links TRBV5-1 with TRBJ1-2; no definite D call. Trimming took 1 base from V and 8 from J, leaving 9 bases between them. The CDR3 loop spans 12 amino acids. The germline gives CDR1 SGHRS, CDR2 YFSETQ. In nucleotides, the CDR3 is TGCGCCAGCAGCTTGAAGGGTACCGGCTACACCTTC. Its translation: CASSLKGTGYTF.

This rearrangement joins TRBV28 to TRBJ1-2; no reliable D call. V lost 6 bases, J lost 4 bases, and 12 bases lay in between. This CDR3 is 13 amino acids long. Germline V gene sequence: CDR1 MDHEN, CDR2 SYDVKM. The CDR3 loop reads CASSPGESYGYTF. DNA of the CDR3: TGTGCCAGCAGCCCCGGCGAGAGCTATGGCTACACCTTC.

This chain connects TRBV6-2 or TRBV6-3 to TRBJ2-1; D may be TRBD2 (5 bases). The CDR3 sequence is 12 residues long. The V and J ends lost 6 bases and 7 bases respectively, with 10 bases between them. Germline CDR1 is MNHEY and CDR2 is SVGEGT. In nucleotides, the CDR3 is TGTGCCAGCAGCAGGACTCCTAATGAGCAGTTCTTC. Protein sequence: CASSRTPNEQFF.

This clonotype was counted only a few times. The gene calls are TRBV29-1 and TRBJ1-5; perhaps TRBD1 as D (5 bases). Germline CDR1 is SQVTM and CDR2 is ANQGSEA. CDR3 length equals 14 residues. The ends were cut back, 6 bases at V and 2 bases at J, with 14 bases in the middle. The CDR3, as DNA: TGCAGCGTGGGGCAGGGAAACGGCAATCAGCCCCAGCATTTT. Residues: CSVGQGNGNQPQHF.

The chain has TRBV2 and TRBJ2-3, with 11 bases aligning to TRBD1. This CDR3 contains 15 residues. Germline CDR1 SNHLY, CDR2 FYNNEI. The V gene end was trimmed by 11 bases and the J gene end by 4 bases; junction bases not matched to a gene: 11. The CDR3 reads CAEVEGQGAADTQYF. CDR3 sequence (DNA): TGTGCCGAAGTAGAAGGACAGGGGGCGGCAGATACGCAGTATTTT.

This clonotype showed up just a few times. J is TRBJ1-3 and V is TRBV7-2; D is ambiguous. V lost 4 bases and J 0 bases, leaving 7 bases between the germline ends. This CDR3 region has 14 residues. CDR1 and CDR2 (germline): SGHTA, FQGNSA. The CDR3: CASSSQISGNTIYF. CDR3 nucleotide sequence: TGTGCCAGCAGCTCCCAAATCTCTGGAAACACCATATATTTT. The whole variable domain, remainder taken from reference TRBV7-2 and TRBJ1-3, is GAGVSQSPSNKVTEKGKDVELRCDPISGHTALYWYRQSLGQGLEFLIYFQGNSAPDKSGLPSDRFSAERTGGSVSTLTIQRTQQEDSAVYLCASSSQISGNTIYFGEGSWLTVV.

This clonotype has only a few counts. The chain has TRBV7-9 and TRBJ2-3, with D perhaps TRBD2 (6 bases). This CDR3 spans 14 amino acids. Trimming removed 7 bases from V and 2 bases from J, with 13 bases in between. CDR1 and CDR2 from the germline V gene are SEHNR and FQNEAQ (reference sequence). This chain's CDR3 is CASKSSGLTDTQYF. CDR3 DNA: TGTGCCAGCAAGAGTTCGGGACTCACAGATACGCAGTATTTT.

The chain joins TRBV5-4 to TRBJ2-1, with TRBD1 identical over 9 bases. In germline, CDR1 is SGHNT, CDR2 YYREEE (reference sequence). The CDR3 totals 17 residues. The junction had 9 bases not matched to a gene; V was cut back by 0 bases and J by 5 bases. The CDR3 reads CASSLGYRTGVNNEQFF. CDR3 sequence (DNA): TGTGCCAGCAGCTTGGGGTACCGGACAGGGGTCAACAATGAGCAGTTCTTC.

The rearrangement joins TRBV7-2 to TRBJ2-3; D is unresolved. This CDR3 region has 15 residues. Between the trimmed V and J ends, which lost 0 bases and 6 bases, there was a span of 13 bases. Germline CDR1 SGHTA, CDR2 FQGNSA. The CDR3 DNA reads TGTGCCAGCAGCTTAGCGCGATATAGTAAGGATACGCAGTATTTT. This encodes CASSLARYSKDTQYF.

J is TRBJ2-5 and V is TRBV18, with D possibly matching TRBD1 (5 bases). The V end lost 2 bases, the J end lost 3 bases, and 10 bases lay between the germline ends. The CDR3 consists of 14 residues. Germline loops: CDR1 KGHSH, CDR2 LQKENI. The CDR3 nucleotides are TGTGCCAGCTCACCAGCCTGGGGCGAAGAGACCCAGTACTTC. Protein: CASSPAWGEETQYF.

Many counts were recorded for this clonotype. V usage is TRBV7-2 and J usage is TRBJ2-5; TRBD1 matches 8 bases. V lost 5 bases and J lost 2; bases outside the gene matches: 4. The CDR3 consists of 14 residues. In germline, CDR1 is SGHTA, CDR2 FQGNSA. The CDR3 spells CASSNRGAQETQYF. DNA for the CDR3: TGTGCCAGCAGCAACAGGGGGGCGCAAGAGACCCAGTACTTC. The variable domain in full, with the rest retrieved from reference TRBV7-2 and TRBJ2-5, is GAGVSQSPSNKVTEKGKDVELRCDPISGHTALYWYRQSLGQGLEFLIYFQGNSAPDKSGLPSDRFSAERTGGSVSTLTIQRTQQEDSAVYLCASSNRGAQETQYFGPGTRLLVL.

This clonotype was seen ten or more times. The chain uses TRBV6-4 and TRBJ2-3; 11 bases are a match to TRBD2. After removal of 0 bases from V and 4 bases from J, the junction contained 0 bases not matched to a gene. The germline V gene has CDR1 MRHNA and CDR2 SNTAGT. This CDR3 region has 15 residues. CDR3: CASSDSSGGADTQYF. CDR3 in DNA: TGTGCCAGCAGTGACTCTAGCGGGGGGGCAGATACGCAGTATTTT.

The CDR3 bases are TGTGCCAGCAGCCCGAGCGGGGTCCCAGATACGCAGTATTTT. Encoded protein: CASSPSGVPDTQYF. The chain joins TRBV3-1 to TRBJ2-3, with 7 bases matching TRBD2. The CDR3 runs 14 residues. Germline trimming cut 4 bases from V and 4 bases from J; bases unmatched to any gene: 5. Germline V gene sequence: CDR1 LGHDT, CDR2 YNNKEL (reference sequence).

This clonotype has only a few counts. The V and J genes are TRBV20-1 and TRBJ2-3, with 11 positions matching TRBD2. The CDR3 totals 13 residues. The germline CDR1 and CDR2 sequences are DFQATT and SNEGSKA (reference sequence). CDR3 sequence reads: CGLSGGATDTQYF. In DNA form, the CDR3 reads TGCGGACTTAGCGGGGGGGCCACAGATACGCAGTATTTT.

The chain links TRBV12-3 or TRBV12-4 to TRBJ1-1; D is undetermined. The germline V and J ends were trimmed by 2 bases and 1 base, with 29 bases remaining between them. This CDR3 comprises 21 residues. The CDR3 loop is CASSLSRKGLRLNPGNTEAFF. The DNA of the CDR3 is TGTGCCAGCAGTTTATCACGCAAAGGGCTCAGGTTAAACCCCGGGAACACTGAAGCTTTCTTT.

This clonotype has at least ten counts. The chain recombines TRBV4-3 with TRBJ1-5; D not resolved. This CDR3 has 14 residues. Germline V gene lookup returns CDR1 LGHNA and CDR2 YSLEER. Trimming took off 0 bases at V and 2 bases at J, with 5 bases between the two ends. The CDR3 nucleotides are TGCGCCAGCAGCCAAGATCCCGGCAATCAGCCCCAGCATTTT. This encodes CASSQDPGNQPQHF.

A few counts support this clonotype. The genes are TRBV12-3 or TRBV12-4 and TRBJ2-1; 7 bases line up with TRBD2. V was clipped by 6 bases and J by 1 base; unmatched bases: 9. The length of the CDR3 is 16 residues. CDR3 DNA sequence: TGTGCCAGCAGCCCTGGGCGGGGGTCATCCTACAATGAGCAGTTCTTC. Protein product: CASSPGRGSSYNEQFF.

This clonotype turned up a few times. The CDR3 DNA reads TGCAGCGTTGAAGGCCCGGACAACTATGGCTACACCTTC. It translates to CSVEGPDNYGYTF. The genes are TRBV29-1 and TRBJ1-2; D remains ambiguous. The CDR3 spans 13 residues. V gave up 1 base and J gave up 2 bases, with 8 bases separating them. The germline V gene encodes CDR1 SQVTM and CDR2 ANQGSEA.

The gene calls are TRBV12-3 or TRBV12-4 and TRBJ2-5, with D possibly matching TRBD2 (7 bases). The CDR3 has 12 residues. V was trimmed by 6 bases and J by 5 bases, leaving 10 bases between them. In nucleotides, the CDR3 is TGTGCCAGCAGAGGGGGGGACGAGACCCAGTACTTC. As protein: CASRGGDETQYF.